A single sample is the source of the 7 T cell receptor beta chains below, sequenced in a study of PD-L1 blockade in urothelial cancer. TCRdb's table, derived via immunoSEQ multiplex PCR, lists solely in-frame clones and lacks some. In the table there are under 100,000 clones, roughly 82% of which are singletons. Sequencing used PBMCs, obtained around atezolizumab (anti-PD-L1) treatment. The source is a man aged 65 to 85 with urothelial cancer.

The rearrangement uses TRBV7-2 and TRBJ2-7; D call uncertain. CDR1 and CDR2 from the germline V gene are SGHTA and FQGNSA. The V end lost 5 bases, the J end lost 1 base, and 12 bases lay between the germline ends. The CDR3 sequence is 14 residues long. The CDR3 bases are TGTGCCAGCAGCCCCGACATCTTATCCTACGAGCAGTACTTC. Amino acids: CASSPDILSYEQYF.

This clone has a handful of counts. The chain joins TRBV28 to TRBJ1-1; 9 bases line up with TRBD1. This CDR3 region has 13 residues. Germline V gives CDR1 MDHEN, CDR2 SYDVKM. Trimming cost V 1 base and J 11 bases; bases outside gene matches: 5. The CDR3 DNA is TGTGCCAGCAGTTTATCTGGACAGGGGACGGCTTTCTTT. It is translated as CASSLSGQGTAFF.

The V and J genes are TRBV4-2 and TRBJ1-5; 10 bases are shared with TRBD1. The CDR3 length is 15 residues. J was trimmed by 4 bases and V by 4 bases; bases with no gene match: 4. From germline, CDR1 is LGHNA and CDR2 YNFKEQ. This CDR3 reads CASSRTGQGNQPQHF. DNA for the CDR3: TGTGCCAGCAGCCGAACGGGACAGGGGAATCAGCCCCAGCATTTT.

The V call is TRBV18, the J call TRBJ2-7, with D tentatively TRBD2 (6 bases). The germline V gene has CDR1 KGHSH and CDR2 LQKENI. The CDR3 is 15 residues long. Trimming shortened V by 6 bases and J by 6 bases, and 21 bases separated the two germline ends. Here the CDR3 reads CASSRTGTHAPEQYF. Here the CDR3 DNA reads TGTGCCAGCTCGCGGACCGGGACTCACGCACCCGAGCAGTACTTC.

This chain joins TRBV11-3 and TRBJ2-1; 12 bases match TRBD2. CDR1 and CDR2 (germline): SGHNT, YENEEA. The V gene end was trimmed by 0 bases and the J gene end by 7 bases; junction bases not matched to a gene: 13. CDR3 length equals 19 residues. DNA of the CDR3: TGTGCCAGCAGCTTAGATCCCATCCCCCTAGCGGGAGGGCGGAATGAGCAGTTCTTC. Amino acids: CASSLDPIPLAGGRNEQFF. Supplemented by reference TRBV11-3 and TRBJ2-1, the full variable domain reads EAGVVQSPRYKIIEKKQPVAFWCNPISGHNTLYWYLQNLGQGPELLIRYENEEAVDDSQLPKDRFSAERLKGVDSTLKIQPAELGDSAVYLCASSLDPIPLAGGRNEQFFGPGTRLTVL.

For the CDR3, the DNA is TGTGCCAGCAGCTGGGGCACGGGTAGCAATCAGCCCCAGCATTTT. Amino acid sequence: CASSWGTGSNQPQHF. The chain links TRBV2 to TRBJ1-5; maybe TRBD1 (5 bases). This CDR3 region has 15 residues. V gave up 6 bases and J gave up 0 bases, with 12 bases separating them. Germline V gene data show CDR1 as SNHLY and CDR2 as FYNNEI.

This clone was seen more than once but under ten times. CDR3: CASSPGDTGELFF. The CDR3 DNA sequence: TGTGCCAGCAGCCCGGGGGACACCGGGGAGCTGTTTTTT. This rearrangement joins TRBV11-2 to TRBJ2-2, with a tentative D call TRBD2 (6 bases). Trimming removed 5 bases from V and 3 bases from J, with 7 bases in between. Germline V gene lookup returns CDR1 SGHAT and CDR2 FQNNGV. CDR3 length equals 13 residues. Drawing the rest from reference TRBV11-2 and TRBJ2-2, the complete variable domain is EAGVAQSPRYKIIEKRQSVAFWCNPISGHATLYWYQQILGQGPKLLIQFQNNGVVDDSQLPKDRFSAERLKGVDSTLKIQPAKLEDSAVYLCASSPGDTGELFFGEGSRLTVL.